The clone carrying this T cell receptor (beta chain) was found once. The antigen is unknown. This sample is drawn from a study of graft-versus-host responses after intestinal transplantation. The germline V and J ends were trimmed by 4 bases and 4 bases, with 5 bases remaining between them. Germline CDR1 is DFQATT and CDR2 is SNEGSKA (reference sequence). CDR3 length equals 11 residues. Assay: immunoSEQ multiplex PCR; the TCRdb copy retains only in-frame clones and omits some. Altogether around 100,000 clones are present, roughly 93% being singletons, with the ten largest covering roughly 1.2%. Sequenced here: unstimulated CD8+ T cells sorted from spleen or lymph node cells, sampled before intestinal transplant. This TCR was sampled from a human donor who received an intestinal transplant. J is TRBJ2-1 and V is TRBV20-1; no firm D call. The chain's CDR3 is CSAITYNEQFF. CDR3 DNA sequence: TGCAGTGCTATCACTTACAATGAGCAGTTCTTC.